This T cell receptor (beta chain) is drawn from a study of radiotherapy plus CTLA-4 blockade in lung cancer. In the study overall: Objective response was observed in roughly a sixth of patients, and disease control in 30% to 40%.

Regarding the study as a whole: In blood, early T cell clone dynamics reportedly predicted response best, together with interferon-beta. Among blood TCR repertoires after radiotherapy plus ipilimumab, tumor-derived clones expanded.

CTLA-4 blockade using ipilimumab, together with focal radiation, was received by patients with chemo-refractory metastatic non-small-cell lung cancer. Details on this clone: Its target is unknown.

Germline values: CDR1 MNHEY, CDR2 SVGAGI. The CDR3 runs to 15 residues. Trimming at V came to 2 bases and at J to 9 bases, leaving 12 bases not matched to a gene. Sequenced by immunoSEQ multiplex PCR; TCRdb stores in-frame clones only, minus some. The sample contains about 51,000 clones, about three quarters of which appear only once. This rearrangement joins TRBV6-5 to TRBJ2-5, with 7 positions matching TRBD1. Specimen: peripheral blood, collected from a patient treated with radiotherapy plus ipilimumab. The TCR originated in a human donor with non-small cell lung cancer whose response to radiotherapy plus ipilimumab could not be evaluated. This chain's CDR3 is CASSYTSDRQRAQYF. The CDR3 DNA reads TGTGCCAGCAGTTACACTTCGGACAGGCAACGGGCCCAGTACTTC.